This entry lists 20 T cell receptor beta chains sequenced from one sample in a study of blood T cell repertoires in COVID-19. Assay used: immunoSEQ multiplex PCR; TCRdb lists only in-frame clones, some missing. Here the sample spans around 200,000 clones, roughly 88% being singletons. Material: PBMCs or T cells enriched from blood (not recorded which). These receptor sequences come from a woman aged 40 to 50 with acute COVID-19.

The genes are TRBV2 and TRBJ1-2; tentative D call: TRBD1 (5 bases). CDR3 length equals 14 residues. Trimming left V 11 bases short and J 6 bases short, with 22 bases between. In germline, CDR1 is SNHLY, CDR2 FYNNEI. CDR3 in DNA: TGTGCCGGGGGGAGGGGAGGGAGCAGCGATGGCTACACCTTC. The encoded protein is CAGGRGGSSDGYTF. Full variable domain (remainder filled in from reference TRBV2 and TRBJ1-2): EPEVTQTPSHQVTQMGQEVILRCVPISNHLYFYWYRQILGQKVEFLVSFYNNEISEKSEIFDDQFSVERPDGSNFTLKIRSTKLEDSAMYFCAGGRGGSSDGYTFGSGTRLTVV.

This chain joins TRBV7-2 and TRBJ2-1; a weak D match, TRBD1 (5 bases). The CDR3 length is 15 residues. Trimming removed 7 bases at V and 3 bases at J, with 16 bases between. Germline V gene lookup returns CDR1 SGHTA and CDR2 FQGNSA. The DNA of the CDR3 is TGTGCCAGCAATAAGGTCCAGGGAATCTACAATGAGCAGTTCTTC. Protein sequence: CASNKVQGIYNEQFF.

The V and J genes are TRBV30 and TRBJ2-7; tentatively, D is TRBD2 (5 bases). The ends were cut back, 5 bases at V and 4 bases at J, with 12 bases in the middle. Germline V CDR1 and CDR2: GTSNPN, SVGIG (reference sequence). This CDR3 has 12 residues. CDR3 sequence (DNA): TGTGCCTGGTCGAAGTCGGGATACGAGCAGTACGTC. Translation gives CAWSKSGYEQYV.

This clone was counted a single time. The V and J genes are TRBV30 and TRBJ1-2, with TRBD1 as a possible D gene (5 bases). V gave up 6 bases and J gave up 4 bases, with 18 bases separating them. Germline V gives CDR1 GTSNPN, CDR2 SVGIG (reference sequence). This CDR3 contains 14 residues. The DNA for the CDR3 is TGTGCCTGCCGATCCCTCATAACAGGCTATGGCTACACCTTC. Translating gives CACRSLITGYGYTF. The full variable domain, with the rest looked up from reference TRBV30 and TRBJ1-2, is SQTIHQWPATLVQPVGSPLSLECTVEGTSNPNLYWYRQAAGRGLQLLFYSVGIGQISSEVPQNLSASRPQDRQFILSSKKLLLSDSGFYLCACRSLITGYGYTFGSGTRLTVV.

J is TRBJ2-3 and V is TRBV7-2; the D gene is possibly TRBD1 (6 bases). CDR1 and CDR2 (germline): SGHTA, FQGNSA. The ends were cut back, 4 bases at V and 2 bases at J, with 13 bases in the middle. The CDR3 is made up of 15 amino acids. The CDR3 DNA follows: TGTGCCAGCAGCTCCGGACAGATACTCACAGATACGCAGTATTTT. As protein: CASSSGQILTDTQYF.

This clone was found once. The V call is TRBV24-1, the J call TRBJ2-1, with D possibly being TRBD1 (5 bases). The CDR3 runs to 15 residues. V dropped 0 bases and J dropped 7 bases, with 12 bases sitting between them. CDR1 and CDR2 from the germline V gene are KGHDR and SFDVKD. The CDR3 DNA sequence: TGTGCCACCAGTGATTTGGAGCAGGGTAGGAATGAGCAGTTCTTC. Translated, it gives CATSDLEQGRNEQFF.

This clone appeared a few times. The V call is TRBV5-5, the J call TRBJ1-1; 8 bases agree with TRBD1. Germline V gives CDR1 SGHKS, CDR2 YYEKEE (reference sequence). CDR3 length equals 14 residues. The trim removed 1 base at V and 4 bases at J, leaving 3 bases unmatched. This CDR3 reads CASSLTGGVTEAFF. In DNA, the CDR3 is TGTGCCAGCAGCTTGACAGGGGGTGTCACTGAAGCTTTCTTT.

The V gene is TRBV7-3, the J gene TRBJ1-1, with D possibly TRBD1 on 5 matching bases. The CDR3 extends over 16 amino acids. V was shortened by 2 bases and J by 0 bases, with 13 bases between the two germline ends. In germline, CDR1 is SGHTA, CDR2 FQGTGA. The CDR3 coding sequence is TGTGCCAGCAGCTTACAGGGTAGGGTCATGAACACTGAAGCTTTCTTT. Its protein is CASSLQGRVMNTEAFF.

The chain couples TRBV24-1 to TRBJ1-4; D perhaps matches TRBD1 (5 bases). CDR3 length: 17 residues. Trimming removed 4 bases at V and 8 bases at J, with 22 bases between. Looked up from germline, CDR1 is KGHDR and CDR2 is SFDVKD. The CDR3 DNA is TGTGCCACCAGTGAACTAATGGAAGAGTCCCAGGGAGAAAAACTGTTTTTT. Translating gives CATSELMEESQGEKLFF.

V and J are TRBV5-1 and TRBJ2-7, with TRBD2 as a possible D gene (5 bases). V gave up 0 bases and J gave up 3 bases, with 10 bases separating them. Germline assignment: CDR1 SGHRS and CDR2 YFSETQ. The CDR3 spans 14 residues. The CDR3 sequence is CASSLAGVSYEQYF. CDR3 DNA sequence: TGCGCCAGCAGCTTGGCCGGGGTTAGCTACGAGCAGTACTTC. Full variable domain (remainder filled in from reference TRBV5-1 and TRBJ2-7): KAGVTQTPRYLIKTRGQQVTLSCSPISGHRSVSWYQQTPGQGLQFLFEYFSETQRNKGNFPGRFSGRQFSNSRSEMNVSTLELGDSALYLCASSLAGVSYEQYFGPGTRLTVT.

The gene calls are TRBV5-6 and TRBJ1-2; 7 nucleotides line up with TRBD1. After removal of 2 bases from V and 2 bases from J, the junction contained 6 bases not matched to a gene. Per the germline V gene, CDR1 is SGHDT and CDR2 is YYEEEE. The CDR3 sequence is 15 residues long. For the CDR3, the DNA is TGTGCCAGCAGCTTCCTCCTGGACAGGAACTATGGCTACACCTTC. Amino acid sequence: CASSFLLDRNYGYTF.

The genes are TRBV20-1 and TRBJ2-6; 7 bases agree with TRBD1. V shed 3 bases, J shed 2 bases, and the junction held 4 bases outside the gene matches. Germline V CDR1 and CDR2: DFQATT, SNEGSKA (reference sequence). The CDR3 totals 15 residues. CDR3 coding DNA: TGCAGTGCTAGTCAGACAGGGACTGGGGCCAACGTCCTGACTTTC. Translated, it gives CSASQTGTGANVLTF.

This clone appeared a single time. This sequence joins TRBV19 and TRBJ2-1, with 7 nucleotides matching TRBD1. CDR3 size: 14 residues. The germline gives CDR1 LNHDA, CDR2 SQIVND (reference sequence). V lost 5 bases, J lost 5 bases, and 6 bases stayed unmatched. This chain's CDR3 is CASSSQGDHNEQFF. The CDR3 DNA reads as TGTGCCAGTAGTTCGCAGGGGGACCACAATGAGCAGTTCTTC.

The V call is TRBV6-5, the J call TRBJ2-2; tentatively, D is TRBD2 (5 bases). The CDR3 consists of 14 residues. V was trimmed by 6 bases and J by 5 bases, leaving 13 bases between them. Germline V CDR1 and CDR2: MNHEY, SVGAGI. The CDR3 nucleotides read TGTGCCAGCAGCCGTCGGACGGGGACCGGGGAGCTGTTTTTT. Its protein product is CASSRRTGTGELFF.

This chain uses TRBV2 with TRBJ2-1, with TRBD2 matching over 11 bases. The CDR3 runs to 15 residues. The V gene end was trimmed by 6 bases and the J gene end by 12 bases; junction bases not matched to a gene: 13. The germline CDR1 and CDR2 sequences are SNHLY and FYNNEI. The CDR3 sequence is CASRRSGTSGEGQFF. CDR3 nucleotide sequence: TGTGCCAGCAGGAGATCCGGGACTAGCGGAGAAGGGCAGTTCTTC.

V and J are TRBV20-1 and TRBJ1-1, with D tentatively TRBD1 (5 bases). Germline CDR1 reads DFQATT; CDR2 reads SNEGSKA (reference sequence). V lost 5 bases, J lost 7 bases, and 11 bases lay in between. This CDR3 spans 11 amino acids. The CDR3, as DNA: TGCAGTGCTCCCGACAGAATTGAAGCTTTCTTT. Amino acid sequence: CSAPDRIEAFF.

V gene TRBV3-1 (or the pseudogene TRBV3-2) combines with J gene TRBJ1-1; unclear D gene. The CDR3 has 12 amino acids. In germline, CDR1 is LGHDT, CDR2 YNNKEL (reference sequence). V was cut by 1 base and J by 7 bases, with 7 bases left in between. The CDR3 bases are TGTGCCAGCAGCCAAGGTCTGTTTGAAGCTTTCTTT. Amino acids: CASSQGLFEAFF.

The chain joins TRBV30 to TRBJ2-3; the match to TRBD2 covers 7 bases. Germline CDR1 reads GTSNPN; CDR2 reads SVGIG (reference sequence). V gave up 0 bases and J gave up 4 bases; unmatched junction bases: 7. The CDR3 has 15 amino acids. CDR3 amino acids: CAWSVGGIRADTQYF. The CDR3 nucleotides are TGTGCCTGGAGTGTCGGGGGGATCCGGGCAGATACGCAGTATTTT.

This chain uses TRBV7-2 with TRBJ2-2; D is perhaps TRBD1 (5 bases). Germline V gene lookup returns CDR1 SGHTA and CDR2 FQGNSA. Trimming removed 5 bases from V and 0 bases from J, with 16 bases in between. This CDR3 region has 17 residues. This CDR3 reads CASSPEAGYSNTGELFF. CDR3 coding DNA: TGTGCCAGCAGCCCAGAGGCAGGGTATTCGAACACCGGGGAGCTGTTTTTT.

The chain recombines TRBV5-1 with TRBJ2-2, with 8 bases identical to TRBD2. V lost 0 bases, J lost 4 bases, and 5 bases stayed unmatched. From germline, CDR1 is SGHRS and CDR2 YFSETQ. The CDR3 has 16 amino acids. CDR3 loop: CASSLVAGQGTGELFF. Written as DNA, the CDR3 is TGCGCCAGCAGCTTGGTAGCGGGGCAAGGCACCGGGGAGCTGTTTTTT.